The sequence of this T cell receptor (beta chain) was determined in a study of cytomegalovirus exposure and HLA in healthy donors. Study-level points and caveats: The authors later found HLA-associated TCR beta chains more clonally expanded than equally common others. A missense variant in DCLRE1C was later tied to TCR beta V- and J-gene trimming.

A multiplex PCR was run with 60 Vbeta primers and 13 Jbeta primers. TCRdb's copy holds only in-frame clones and misses some; the assay was immunoSEQ multiplex PCR. This repertoire shows 150,000 to 200,000 clones, around 80% found once; its top ten account for around 2%. CDR1 and CDR2 (germline): SGHRS, YFSETQ. Trimming shortened V by 4 bases and J by 7 bases, and 18 bases separated the two germline ends. CDR3 size: 15 residues. Details on this clone: Its antigen is still unknown.

Sequences were obtained from PBMCs. The genes are TRBV5-1 and TRBJ1-5; a weak D match, TRBD1 (6 bases). This sequence was found in a man aged 18 to 35 in good health and CMV-seronegative. CDR3: CASSVDAGEGQPQHF. The CDR3 DNA follows: TGCGCCAGCAGCGTAGATGCAGGGGAGGGACAGCCCCAGCATTTT.